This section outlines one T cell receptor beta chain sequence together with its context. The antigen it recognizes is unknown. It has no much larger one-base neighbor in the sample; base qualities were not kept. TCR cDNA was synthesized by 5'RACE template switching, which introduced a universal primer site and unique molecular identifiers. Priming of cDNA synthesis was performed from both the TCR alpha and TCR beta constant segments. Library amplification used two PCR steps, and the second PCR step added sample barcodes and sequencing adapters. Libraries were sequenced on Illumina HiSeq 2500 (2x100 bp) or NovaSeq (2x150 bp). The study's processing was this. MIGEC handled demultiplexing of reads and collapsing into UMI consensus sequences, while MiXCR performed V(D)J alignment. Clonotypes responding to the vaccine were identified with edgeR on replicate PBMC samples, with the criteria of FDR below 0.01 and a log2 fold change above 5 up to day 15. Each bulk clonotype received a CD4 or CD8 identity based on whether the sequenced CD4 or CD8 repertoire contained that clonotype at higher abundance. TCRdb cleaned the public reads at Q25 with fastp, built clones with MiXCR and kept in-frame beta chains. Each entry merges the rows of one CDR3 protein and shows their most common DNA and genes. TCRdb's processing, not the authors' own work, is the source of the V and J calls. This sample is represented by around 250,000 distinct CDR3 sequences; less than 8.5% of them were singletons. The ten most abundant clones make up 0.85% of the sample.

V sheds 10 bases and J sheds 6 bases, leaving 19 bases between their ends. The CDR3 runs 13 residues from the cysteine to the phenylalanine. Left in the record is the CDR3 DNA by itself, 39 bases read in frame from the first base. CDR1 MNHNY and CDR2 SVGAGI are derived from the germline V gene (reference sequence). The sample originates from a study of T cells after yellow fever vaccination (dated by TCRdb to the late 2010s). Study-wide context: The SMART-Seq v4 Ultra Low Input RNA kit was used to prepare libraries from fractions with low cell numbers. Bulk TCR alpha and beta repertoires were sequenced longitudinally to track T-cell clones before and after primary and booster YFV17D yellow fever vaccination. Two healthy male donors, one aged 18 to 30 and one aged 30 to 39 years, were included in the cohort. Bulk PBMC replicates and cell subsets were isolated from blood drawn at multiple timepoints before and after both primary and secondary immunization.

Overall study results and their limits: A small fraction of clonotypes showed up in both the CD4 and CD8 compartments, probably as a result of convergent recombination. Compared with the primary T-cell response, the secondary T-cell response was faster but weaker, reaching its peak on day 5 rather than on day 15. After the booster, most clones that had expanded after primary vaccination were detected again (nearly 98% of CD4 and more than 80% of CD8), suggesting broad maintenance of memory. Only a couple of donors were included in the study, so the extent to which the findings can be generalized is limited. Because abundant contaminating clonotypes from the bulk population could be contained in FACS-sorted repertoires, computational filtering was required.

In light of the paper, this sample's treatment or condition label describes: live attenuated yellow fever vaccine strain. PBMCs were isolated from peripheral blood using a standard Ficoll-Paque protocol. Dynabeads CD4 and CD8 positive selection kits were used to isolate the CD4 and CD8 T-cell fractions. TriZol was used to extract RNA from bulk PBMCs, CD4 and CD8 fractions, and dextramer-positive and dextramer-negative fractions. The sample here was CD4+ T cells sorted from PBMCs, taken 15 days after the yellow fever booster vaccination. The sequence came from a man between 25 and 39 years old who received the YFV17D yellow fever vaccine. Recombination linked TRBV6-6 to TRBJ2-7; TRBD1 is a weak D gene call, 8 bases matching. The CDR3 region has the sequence CATHRGRAFEQYF. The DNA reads TGTGCCACCCACAGGGGGAGGGCGTTCGAGCAGTACTTC.